One and the same sample provided the 25 T cell receptor beta chains below, sequenced in a study of CD8 T cells in ankylosing spondylitis (dated by TCRdb to 2015 to 2018). These receptors have no identified antigens. Broad study findings and their caveats: A TCR beta motif made up of several highly homologous amino acid variants appeared to be characteristic of blood from ankylosing spondylitis patients.

Libraries were made using 5' RACE. Sequencing was performed on an Illumina HiSeq 2500. TCRdb redid the processing of the public reads, applying fastp at Q25 and MiXCR, and retained in-frame beta chains. One record per CDR3 amino acid sequence lists the most common genes and DNA. Here the sample has some 840,000 distinct CDR3 sequences; roughly 10% occur a single time. Of the sample, around 0.51% is held by the ten largest clones. Sequenced sample: blood, either unsorted or a sorted T cell fraction (not recorded which). The receptors were sampled from a male donor with ankylosing spondylitis.

This clonotype was seen a few times. DNA for the CDR3: TGCAGTGCTAGGGACTTTTGGAAGAGCTCCTACGAGCAGTACTTC. Its translation is CSARDFWKSSYEQYF. The chain recombines TRBV20-1 with TRBJ2-7; TRBD2 is a possible D gene (5 bases). CDR1 DFQATT and CDR2 SNEGSKA come from the germline V gene (reference sequence). V was cut by 3 bases and J by 0 bases, with 15 bases left in between. This CDR3 has 15 amino acids.

This clonotype was seen many times. The rearrangement uses TRBV7-2 and TRBJ1-1, with TRBD1 as a possible D gene (5 bases). The CDR3 extends over 14 amino acids. Trimming took 7 bases from V and 3 from J, leaving 15 bases between them. Germline lookup yields CDR1 SGHTA and CDR2 FQGNSA. CDR3 DNA sequence: TGTGCCAGCACCCAACTCCCAGGGTACACTGAAGCTTTCTTT. It yields the protein CASTQLPGYTEAFF.

This chain uses TRBV20-1 with TRBJ1-1; D call uncertain. Trimming pared 3 bases from V and 11 bases from J, leaving 22 bases between. The germline V gene encodes CDR1 DFQATT and CDR2 SNEGSKA (reference sequence). The CDR3 consists of 14 residues. The CDR3 nucleotides are TGCAGTGCTAGTAGCCATGGTCGCGCCGCGCGCGCTTTCTTT. Translated: CSASSHGRAARAFF.

This clonotype has only a few counts. The chain uses TRBV15 and TRBJ1-2, with D possibly matching TRBD1 (5 bases). The CDR3 is made up of 16 amino acids. V dropped 0 bases and J dropped 5 bases, with 16 bases sitting between them. Per the germline V gene, CDR1 is LNHNV and CDR2 is YYDKDF (reference sequence). Here the CDR3 reads CATSRDLFGDPYGYTF. For the CDR3, the DNA is TGTGCCACCAGCAGAGATTTATTCGGGGACCCTTATGGCTACACCTTC.

This clonotype was counted at least ten times. The chain has TRBV5-1 and TRBJ2-3; 7 bases map to TRBD2. This CDR3 has 15 residues. Looked up from germline, CDR1 is SGHRS and CDR2 is YFSETQ. Trimming at V came to 4 bases and at J to 4 bases, leaving 9 bases not matched to a gene. CDR3 nucleotide sequence: TGCGCCAGCAGCACAGGTTCTGGGGGGGCAGATACGCAGTATTTT. Its protein is CASSTGSGGADTQYF.

V gene TRBV24-1 combines with J gene TRBJ2-6; D is unclear. Germline lookup yields CDR1 KGHDR and CDR2 SFDVKD. The CDR3 is made up of 16 amino acids. V lost 4 bases and J 0 bases, leaving 9 bases between the germline ends. DNA of the CDR3: TGTGCCACCAGTGACCACTTTAACTCTGGGGCCAACGTCCTGACTTTC. It translates to CATSDHFNSGANVLTF.

This clonotype turned up a few times. CDR3 protein: CAISAGANTEAFF. The CDR3, as DNA: TGTGCCATCTCAGCAGGGGCGAACACTGAAGCTTTCTTT. The chain has TRBV10-3 and TRBJ1-1, with D possibly being TRBD1 (6 bases). CDR3 length: 13 amino acids. Trimming removed 8 bases at V and 1 base at J, with 11 bases between. Germline V CDR1 and CDR2: ENHRY, SYGVKD.

The chain has TRBV7-2 and TRBJ2-1; D unclear. The ends were cut back, 5 bases at V and 5 bases at J, with 10 bases in the middle. Looked up from germline, CDR1 is SGHTA and CDR2 is FQGNSA. The CDR3 loop spans 13 amino acids. In nucleotides, the CDR3 is TGTGCCAGCAGCCAAACCAGAGACAATGAGCAGTTCTTC. It specifies CASSQTRDNEQFF.

The V gene is TRBV6-1, the J gene TRBJ2-7; D may be TRBD2 (5 bases). Germline V gene sequence: CDR1 MNHNS, CDR2 SASEGT. V shed 2 bases and J shed 4 bases, with 12 bases lying between them. The CDR3 has 14 residues. CDR3: CASSELRGIYEQYF. DNA for the CDR3: TGTGCCAGCAGTGAACTTCGGGGAATTTACGAGCAGTACTTC.

The chain employs TRBV7-2 and TRBJ1-5; D gene unclear. Trimming removed 3 bases from V and 9 bases from J, with 12 bases in between. The CDR3 has 13 amino acids. The germline V gene has CDR1 SGHTA and CDR2 FQGNSA. The CDR3 sequence is CASSLAPLRPQHF. CDR3 nucleotides: TGTGCCAGCAGCTTGGCTCCCTTACGGCCCCAGCATTTT.

This chain uses TRBV5-1 with TRBJ2-2; D perhaps matches TRBD1 (6 bases). Trimming stripped 5 bases from V and 3 bases from J, with 14 bases between. Germline lookup yields CDR1 SGHRS and CDR2 YFSETQ. The length of the CDR3 is 15 residues. CDR3 in amino acids: CASSIVAGDTGELFF. Here the CDR3 DNA reads TGCGCCAGCAGTATCGTGGCAGGGGACACCGGGGAGCTGTTTTTT. The full variable domain, its missing parts supplied by reference TRBV5-1 and TRBJ2-2, is KAGVTQTPRYLIKTRGQQVTLSCSPISGHRSVSWYQQTPGQGLQFLFEYFSETQRNKGNFPGRFSGRQFSNSRSEMNVSTLELGDSALYLCASSIVAGDTGELFFGEGSRLTVL.

The V call is TRBV6-1, the J call TRBJ1-4; 11 bases fit TRBD1. The CDR3 spans 18 residues. V lost 2 bases, J lost 1 base, and 6 bases stayed unmatched. Germline values: CDR1 MNHNS, CDR2 SASEGT. For the CDR3, the DNA is TGTGCCAGCAGTGAACGGACAGGGGGCTATGGAACTAATGAAAAACTGTTTTTT. It is translated as CASSERTGGYGTNEKLFF.

This clonotype was seen at least ten times. J is TRBJ1-1 and V is TRBV5-1, with TRBD1 matching 7 bases. Germline V gene sequence: CDR1 SGHRS, CDR2 YFSETQ. The CDR3 totals 15 residues. With 2 bases clipped from V and 0 bases from J, the junction kept 4 bases outside the gene matches. The CDR3 sequence: CASSLQGKMNTEAFF. The CDR3 DNA reads as TGCGCCAGCAGCTTACAGGGGAAAATGAACACTGAAGCTTTCTTT.

For the CDR3, the DNA is TGCGCCAGCAGCTTGGCCTTACTAGCGGGGGGGCCAGCGTCCTACAATGAGCAGTTCTTC. This sequence encodes CASSLALLAGGPASYNEQFF. The chain employs TRBV5-1 and TRBJ2-1; 13 bases line up with TRBD2. J gave up 1 base and V 0 bases, and 10 bases lay outside the gene matches. The germline V gene has CDR1 SGHRS and CDR2 YFSETQ. The CDR3 contains 20 residues. The entire variable domain, with the rest obtained from reference TRBV5-1 and TRBJ2-1, is as follows: KAGVTQTPRYLIKTRGQQVTLSCSPISGHRSVSWYQQTPGQGLQFLFEYFSETQRNKGNFPGRFSGRQFSNSRSEMNVSTLELGDSALYLCASSLALLAGGPASYNEQFFGPGTRLTVL.

At least ten counts were recorded for this clonotype. The chain is built from TRBV20-1 and TRBJ2-7; D tentatively fits TRBD1 or TRBD2 (5 bases each). The V gene's germline CDR1 is DFQATT and CDR2 SNEGSKA (reference sequence). The CDR3 sequence is 14 residues long. Trimming stripped 0 bases from V and 4 bases from J, with 13 bases between. CDR3 in amino acids: CSAREGLAGYEQYF. CDR3 nucleotide sequence: TGCAGTGCTAGAGAGGGGCTAGCAGGGTACGAGCAGTACTTC.

This clonotype was counted a few times. V usage is TRBV15 and J usage is TRBJ1-2, with a weak D call TRBD1 (5 bases). V lost 5 bases, J lost 2 bases, and 9 bases lay in between. The CDR3 loop spans 13 amino acids. Per germline, CDR1 LNHNV and CDR2 YYDKDF (reference sequence). This CDR3 is CATSVDINYGYTF. The CDR3 coding sequence is TGTGCCACCAGCGTGGACATAAACTATGGCTACACCTTC.

Ten or more counts support this clonotype. The chain combines TRBV5-6 with TRBJ1-2; D unclear. The V and J ends lost 2 bases and 6 bases respectively, with 5 bases between them. The CDR3 contains 11 residues. Germline V gene data show CDR1 as SGHDT and CDR2 as YYEEEE. Here the CDR3 reads CASSLYDGYTF. The CDR3 DNA reads as TGTGCCAGCAGCTTATACGATGGCTACACCTTC. Full variable domain (outside the CDR3, taken from reference TRBV5-6 and TRBJ1-2): DAGVTQSPTHLIKTRGQQVTLRCSPKSGHDTVSWYQQALGQGPQFIFQYYEEEERQRGNFPDRFSGHQFPNYSSELNVNALLLGDSALYLCASSLYDGYTFGSGTRLTVV.

This clonotype appeared many times. The genes are TRBV7-2 and TRBJ1-2; possible D gene TRBD1, 5 bases. There are 13 residues in the CDR3. Germline CDR1 reads SGHTA; CDR2 reads FQGNSA. The germline V and J ends were trimmed by 5 bases and 5 bases, with 12 bases remaining between them. CDR3: CASSDPGLYGYTF. CDR3 coding DNA: TGTGCCAGCAGCGACCCGGGGCTTTATGGCTACACCTTC.

In its sample, this clonotype was seen a few times. The rearrangement uses TRBV20-1 and TRBJ2-5; D remains ambiguous. CDR1 DFQATT and CDR2 SNEGSKA come from the germline V gene (reference sequence). V dropped 6 bases and J dropped 5 bases, with 7 bases sitting between them. There are 10 residues in the CDR3. CDR3 DNA sequence: TGCAGTGCCTTGGTGGAGACCCAGTACTTC. This translates into CSALVETQYF.

A few counts support this clonotype. The chain links TRBV24-1 to TRBJ1-1, with D maybe TRBD1 (5 bases). V lost 3 bases, J lost 4 bases, and 17 bases lay in between. Germline V lookup: CDR1 KGHDR, CDR2 SFDVKD. This CDR3 spans 16 amino acids. CDR3 sequence reads: CATSDGGTGGFTEAFF. As DNA, the CDR3 is TGTGCCACCAGTGATGGGGGTACGGGGGGTTTCACTGAAGCTTTCTTT.

Only a few counts were recorded for this clonotype. This chain uses TRBV4-2 with TRBJ2-7; no definite D call. This CDR3 comprises 14 residues. Germline CDR1 reads LGHNA; CDR2 reads YNFKEQ. The V and J ends lost 1 base and 2 bases respectively, with 9 bases between them. The chain's CDR3 is CASSQVASTYEQYF. DNA for the CDR3: TGTGCCAGCAGCCAAGTGGCCTCGACCTACGAGCAGTACTTC.

This clonotype occurred many times. The V call is TRBV10-3, the J call TRBJ2-2, with D possibly TRBD2 on 5 matching bases. Trimming removed 7 bases at V and 6 bases at J, with 18 bases between. CDR3 length equals 15 residues. Germline lookup yields CDR1 ENHRY and CDR2 SYGVKD. CDR3 loop: CAIKKSGARSGELFF. CDR3 in DNA: TGTGCCATCAAAAAAAGCGGAGCTCGCTCCGGGGAGCTGTTTTTT.

This clonotype was recorded a few times. The V gene is TRBV7-9, the J gene TRBJ1-2; D gene uncertain. CDR3 length: 11 residues. The V gene lost 5 bases and the J gene lost 5 bases, with 6 bases spanning the gap. Germline assignment: CDR1 SEHNR and CDR2 FQNEAQ (reference sequence). This CDR3 reads CASSDGYGYTF. For the CDR3, the DNA is TGTGCCAGCAGCGACGGATATGGCTACACCTTC.

This clonotype has at least ten counts. The chain couples TRBV5-1 to TRBJ1-1; TRBD1 aligns across 9 bases. Germline lookup yields CDR1 SGHRS and CDR2 YFSETQ. The J segment lost 3 bases and the V segment lost 0 bases, leaving 9 bases of the junction unmatched. The CDR3 spans 17 residues. The CDR3, as DNA: TGCGCCAGCAGCTTGGAGGCTTCGGGACAGGGAGACACTGAAGCTTTCTTT. Its translation is CASSLEASGQGDTEAFF.

There are a few counts of this clonotype. The chain uses TRBV5-1 and TRBJ2-5; 8 positions match TRBD1. V dropped 4 bases and J dropped 4; count of bases not matched to a gene: 6. The CDR3 length is 14 residues. From germline, CDR1 is SGHRS and CDR2 YFSETQ. CDR3 protein: CASSTGQGGETQYF. The CDR3 bases are TGCGCCAGCAGCACCGGACAGGGTGGAGAGACCCAGTACTTC.